The next 21 T cell receptor beta chains were all read from a single sample in a study of T cell responses to AZD1222 COVID-19 vaccine. The repertoire was sequenced with immunoSEQ multiplex PCR; TCRdb's copy has only in-frame clones and lacks some. This table has some 180,000 clones, over 80% appearing once. The specimen comprised peripheral blood, sampled 28 days after the second dose of the MenACWY control vaccine. These receptors were collected from an adult who received the MenACWY meningococcal vaccine as a control.

CDR3 in DNA: TGTGCCAGCAGCTCGGGTTTTTTGGGAACTAATGAAAAACTGTTTTTT. This translates into CASSSGFLGTNEKLFF. This chain uses TRBV5-8 with TRBJ1-4, with unresolved D. CDR1 SGHTS and CDR2 YDEGEE come from the germline V gene. The CDR3 spans 16 residues. V lost 3 bases and J 1 base, leaving 13 bases between the germline ends.

The chain recombines TRBV3-1 (or the pseudogene TRBV3-2) with TRBJ1-5; 7 nucleotides align to TRBD1. This CDR3 is built from 14 residues. Germline V CDR1 and CDR2: LGHDT, YNNKEL (reference sequence). V was clipped by 4 bases and J by 6 bases; unmatched bases: 6. The CDR3 sequence is CASSLRTGGQPQHF. The CDR3 bases are TGTGCCAGCAGCCTGCGGACAGGAGGTCAGCCCCAGCATTTT.

CDR3: CASGSLNEQFF. The DNA for the CDR3 is TGTGCTAGTGGTTCTCTAAATGAGCAGTTCTTC. V usage is TRBV12-5 and J usage is TRBJ2-1; no clear D gene. The length of the CDR3 is 11 residues. Germline CDR1 is LGHNT and CDR2 is FRNRAP. The V and J ends lost 4 bases and 7 bases respectively, with 5 bases between them.

The J gene is TRBJ2-7, the V gene TRBV5-8; D is unclear. V dropped 2 bases and J dropped 12 bases, with 15 bases sitting between them. The CDR3 runs 12 residues. Germline V lookup: CDR1 SGHTS, CDR2 YDEGEE. Here the CDR3 DNA reads TGTGCCAGCAGCTTCCGGACCCTCGGGCGGTACTTC. Amino acid sequence: CASSFRTLGRYF.

In this sample, this clone turned up once. V is TRBV28 and J is TRBJ1-2, with 8 nucleotides matching TRBD1. The CDR3 is 15 residues long. With 5 bases clipped from V and 0 bases from J, the junction kept 5 bases outside the gene matches. From germline, CDR1 is MDHEN and CDR2 SYDVKM. The CDR3 sequence is CASSRPGGANYGYTF. CDR3 sequence (DNA): TGTGCCAGCAGTCGTCCAGGGGGCGCTAACTATGGCTACACCTTC.

The genes are TRBV7-8 and TRBJ2-1; no definite D call. CDR1 SGHVS and CDR2 FQNEAQ come from the germline V gene. The CDR3 loop spans 13 amino acids. Trimming took off 0 bases at V and 5 bases at J, with 5 bases between the two ends. CDR3 protein: CASSLARDNEQFF. As DNA, the CDR3 is TGTGCCAGCAGCTTAGCCCGAGACAATGAGCAGTTCTTC.

V gene TRBV28 combines with J gene TRBJ1-5, with 7 bases matching TRBD1. Per the germline V gene, CDR1 is MDHEN and CDR2 is SYDVKM. The V segment lost 5 bases and the J segment 2 bases; nucleotides outside the gene matches: 9. The CDR3 loop spans 16 amino acids. The CDR3 spells CASSGSRGQGNQPQHF. CDR3 bases: TGTGCCAGCAGTGGTTCGAGGGGGCAGGGCAATCAGCCCCAGCATTTT.

This clone was observed once. The chain employs TRBV7-9 and TRBJ2-5, with 7 bases identical to TRBD2. V was pared by 8 bases and J by 3 bases, with 12 bases of the junction left unmatched. Germline V gene sequence: CDR1 SEHNR, CDR2 FQNEAQ (reference sequence). The CDR3 sequence is 15 residues long. The CDR3 here is CASRPWEGSEETQYF. The DNA for the CDR3 is TGTGCCAGCCGGCCGTGGGAGGGTTCTGAAGAGACCCAGTACTTC. Supplemented by reference TRBV7-9 and TRBJ2-5, the full variable domain reads DTGVSQNPRHKITKRGQNVTFRCDPISEHNRLYWYRQTLGQGPEFLTYFQNEAQLEKSRLLSDRFSAERPKGSFSTLEIQRTEQGDSAMYLCASRPWEGSEETQYFGPGTRLLVL.

The chain links TRBV7-3 to TRBJ2-3; maybe TRBD2 (5 bases). The germline V gene has CDR1 SGHTA and CDR2 FQGTGA. The CDR3 extends over 13 amino acids. Trimming shortened V by 1 base and J by 11 bases, and 13 bases separated the two germline ends. CDR3 sequence: CASSLISGNLQYF. CDR3 DNA: TGTGCCAGCAGCTTAATCTCGGGGAATCTGCAGTATTTT.

The chain carries TRBV29-1 and TRBJ1-5; 8 positions agree with TRBD1. Trimming cost V 4 bases and J 4 bases; bases outside gene matches: 6. CDR1 is SQVTM, CDR2 ANQGSEA, per germline. The CDR3 length is 14 residues. The CDR3 region has the DNA TGCAGCGTTGCTCAGGGGGCGCAAAATCAGCCCCAGCATTTT. Translating gives CSVAQGAQNQPQHF.

The V gene is TRBV12-3 or TRBV12-4, the J gene TRBJ2-7; the D gene is possibly TRBD1 (5 bases). The CDR3 covers 13 residues. Trimming took off 9 bases at V and 0 bases at J, with 12 bases between the two ends. Written as DNA, the CDR3 is TGTGCCAGTTCATCACAGGCCTCCTACGAGCAGTACTTC. Translating gives CASSSQASYEQYF.

The V call is TRBV30, the J call TRBJ1-4; D perhaps matches TRBD1 (5 bases). The CDR3 is made up of 15 amino acids. Trimming stripped 0 bases from V and 10 bases from J, with 18 bases between. In germline, CDR1 is GTSNPN, CDR2 SVGIG (reference sequence). CDR3 loop: CAWSVYQGPTGKLFF. CDR3 nucleotides: TGTGCCTGGAGTGTTTACCAGGGTCCCACAGGAAAACTGTTTTTT.

The CDR3 region has the DNA TGTGCCAGCAGCCAACTGGACAGGCCTAATGAAAAACTGTTTTTT. Its translation is CASSQLDRPNEKLFF. The V call is TRBV6-5, the J call TRBJ1-4, with 7 bases that match TRBD1. Per the germline V gene, CDR1 is MNHEY and CDR2 is SVGAGI. The length of the CDR3 is 15 residues. With V trimmed by 6 bases and J by 3 bases, 7 bases remained unmatched.

The chain links TRBV6-5 to TRBJ1-2, with D possibly matching TRBD1 (5 bases). CDR1 is MNHEY and CDR2 is SVGAGI in the germline V gene. Trimming pared 4 bases from V and 0 bases from J, leaving 15 bases between. The CDR3 is 16 residues long. The CDR3 is CASSFFRQKANYGYTF. Here the CDR3 DNA reads TGTGCCAGCAGTTTCTTTCGACAGAAAGCTAACTATGGCTACACCTTC.

This rearrangement joins TRBV3-1 (or the pseudogene TRBV3-2) to TRBJ1-4, with D possibly being TRBD1 (5 bases). From germline, CDR1 is LGHDT and CDR2 YNNKEL (reference sequence). CDR3 length equals 15 residues. V was pared by 1 base and J by 8 bases, with 14 bases between. The CDR3 here is CASSQGGTGGEKLFF. In DNA, the CDR3 is TGTGCCAGCAGCCAAGGGGGGACTGGGGGAGAAAAACTGTTTTTT.

Here the CDR3 DNA reads TGTGCCAGCAGCCAAGAACGCGGCAGGACCTATGGCTACACCTTC. Amino acid sequence: CASSQERGRTYGYTF. The genes are TRBV4-2 and TRBJ1-2; D remains unclear. Looked up from germline, CDR1 is LGHNA and CDR2 is YNFKEQ. The ends were cut back, 0 bases at V and 4 bases at J, with 12 bases in the middle. This CDR3 region has 15 residues.

This chain links TRBV7-8 with TRBJ2-1, with D perhaps being TRBD1 or TRBD2 (5 bases each). CDR1 and CDR2 (germline): SGHVS, FQNEAQ. Trimming shortened V by 5 bases and J by 3 bases, and 23 bases separated the two germline ends. CDR3 length: 18 residues. The CDR3 DNA follows: TGTGCCAGCAGCCCGAGGAGTCAGGGAGCGAGACTCTACAATGAGCAGTTCTTC. Its translation: CASSPRSQGARLYNEQFF.

This sequence joins TRBV19 and TRBJ1-3; TRBD1 might be the D (6 bases). This CDR3 spans 15 amino acids. Trimming removed 7 bases at V and 5 bases at J, with 18 bases between. The germline V gene encodes CDR1 LNHDA and CDR2 SQIVND (reference sequence). CDR3 nucleotides: TGTGCCAGTATTGAGGGGGGCAGTTTCAGAAACACCATATATTTT. Protein: CASIEGGSFRNTIYF.

The V gene is TRBV6-5, the J gene TRBJ2-3; D is ambiguous. Germline assignment: CDR1 MNHEY and CDR2 SVGAGI. The V end was cut by 5 bases, the J end by 2 bases, with 5 bases between. This CDR3 has 12 residues. The CDR3 protein is CASSTLTDTQYF. CDR3 nucleotide sequence: TGTGCCAGCAGTACCCTCACAGATACGCAGTATTTT.

The chain is built from TRBV12-3 or TRBV12-4 and TRBJ1-2; D may be TRBD1 (5 bases). The germline V and J ends were trimmed by 5 bases and 10 bases, with 14 bases remaining between them. CDR3 length equals 12 residues. The CDR3 loop reads CASSPPGLSYTF. The CDR3 nucleotides are TGTGCCAGCAGTCCCCCGGGACTCTCCTACACCTTC.

This clone occurred once. The chain recombines TRBV18 with TRBJ1-1; unclear D gene. Germline CDR1 and CDR2: KGHSH and LQKENI. CDR3 length: 15 residues. The V end was cut by 1 base, the J end by 0 bases, with 9 bases between. The CDR3 DNA reads as TGTGCCAGCTCACCACGAGCCATAGTGAACACTGAAGCTTTCTTT. Protein: CASSPRAIVNTEAFF.